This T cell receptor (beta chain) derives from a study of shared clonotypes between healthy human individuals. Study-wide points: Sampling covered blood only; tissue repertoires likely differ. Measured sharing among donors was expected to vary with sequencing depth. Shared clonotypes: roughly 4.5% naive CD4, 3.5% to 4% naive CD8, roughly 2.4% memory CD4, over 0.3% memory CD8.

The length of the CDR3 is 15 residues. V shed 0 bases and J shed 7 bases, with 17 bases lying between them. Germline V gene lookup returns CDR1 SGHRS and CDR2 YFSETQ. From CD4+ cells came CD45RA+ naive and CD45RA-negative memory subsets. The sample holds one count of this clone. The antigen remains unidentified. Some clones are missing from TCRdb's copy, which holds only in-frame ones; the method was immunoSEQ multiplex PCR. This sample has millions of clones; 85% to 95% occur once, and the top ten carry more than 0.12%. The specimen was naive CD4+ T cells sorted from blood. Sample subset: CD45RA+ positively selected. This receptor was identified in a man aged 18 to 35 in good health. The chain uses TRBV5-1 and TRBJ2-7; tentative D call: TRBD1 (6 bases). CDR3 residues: CASSLGDRIYDEQYF. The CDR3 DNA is TGCGCCAGCAGCTTGGGCGACAGGATTTACGATGAGCAGTACTTC.